The 23 T cell receptor beta chains in this list originate from one sample, sequenced in a study of vaccination and CD4 T cells after COVID-19. Cultured CD4+ T-cell DNA underwent Oncomine TCR Beta short-read sequencing. One entry per CDR3 protein, called by TCRdb with MiXCR from the PCR reads. This table holds 20,000 or so distinct CDR3 sequences, approximately 51% found once. These receptors' antigens are unknown. The treatment: approximately 9-day PBMC culture with coronavirus spike peptide pools or control peptides (ViraFEST assay). Material: CD4+ T cells from blood, cultured in vitro. The receptors were gathered from a human donor who had recovered from COVID-19.

This clonotype turned up a few times. The gene calls are TRBV27 and TRBJ1-1, with TRBD1 as a possible D gene (6 bases). Looked up from germline, CDR1 is MNHEY and CDR2 is SMNVEV (reference sequence). The CDR3 extends over 13 amino acids. V lost 6 bases to trimming and J lost 5 bases, with 13 bases between them. The CDR3 loop reads CASRPTGRTEAFF. The CDR3 DNA reads as TGTGCCAGCAGGCCAACAGGGCGGACTGAAGCTTTCTTT.

The chain is built from TRBV12-3 or TRBV12-4 and TRBJ1-5, with TRBD1 as a possible D gene (6 bases). With 6 bases removed from V and 7 bases from J, the gap between germline ends came to 16 bases. This CDR3 comprises 14 residues. The DNA for the CDR3 is TGTGCCAGCAGCAGGACAGCTGACTGGCAGCCCCAGCATTTT. Translated: CASSRTADWQPQHF.

A single count supports this clonotype. V gene TRBV12-3 or TRBV12-4 combines with J gene TRBJ2-2, with 10 bases identical to TRBD2. V lost 4 bases, J lost 6 bases, and 5 bases stayed unmatched. The CDR3 spans 15 residues. CDR3 loop: CASSSSGSRAGELFF. DNA of the CDR3: TGTGCCAGCAGTTCTAGCGGGAGTCGGGCCGGGGAGCTGTTTTTT.

By frequency in the sample, this clonotype is medium-sized. This chain links TRBV27 with TRBJ1-5; TRBD1 matches at 12 bases. Unmatched junction bases numbered 4, after V lost 2 bases and J lost 5 bases. This CDR3 comprises 16 residues. Germline CDR1 and CDR2: MNHEY and SMNVEV (reference sequence). DNA for the CDR3: TGTGCCAGCAGTTTAAGGGGGACAGGGGGCGATCAGCCCCAGCATTTT. Encoded protein: CASSLRGTGGDQPQHF.

This clonotype turned up a few times. The rearrangement uses TRBV6-2 or TRBV6-3 and TRBJ1-1; D gene ambiguous. This CDR3 is built from 13 residues. Germline loops: CDR1 MNHEY, CDR2 SVGEGT. The ends were cut back, 5 bases at V and 6 bases at J, with 13 bases in the middle. The CDR3 reads CASSLEIVAEAFF. Here the CDR3 DNA reads TGTGCCAGCAGTCTCGAGATAGTCGCTGAAGCTTTCTTT.

This clonotype was observed a handful of times. The gene calls are TRBV6-1 and TRBJ2-7, with D tentatively TRBD2 (6 bases). V lost 6 bases and J 2 bases, leaving 11 bases between the germline ends. Germline CDR1 and CDR2: MNHNS and SASEGT. The CDR3 covers 13 residues. The CDR3 region has the DNA TGTGCCAGCAGACGGACTAAGCCCTACGAGCAGTACTTC. It encodes CASRRTKPYEQYF.

This clonotype was seen a few times. The V call is TRBV6-5, the J call TRBJ1-1; TRBD1 might be the D (6 bases). The V and J ends lost 0 bases and 7 bases respectively, with 12 bases between them. The length of the CDR3 is 14 residues. Germline CDR1 is MNHEY and CDR2 is SVGAGI. In DNA form, the CDR3 reads TGTGCCAGCAGTTACTCGTGGGGGGCCTTTGAAGCTTTCTTT. Translating it yields CASSYSWGAFEAFF.

Here the CDR3 reads CSARDQGRDGGEKLFF. Written as DNA, the CDR3 is TGCAGTGCTAGAGACCAAGGGAGGGACGGAGGTGAAAAACTGTTTTTT. V gene TRBV20-1 combines with J gene TRBJ1-4, with a possible D match to TRBD1 (5 bases). The CDR3 runs 16 residues. Germline CDR1 is DFQATT and CDR2 is SNEGSKA (reference sequence). Trimming cost V 0 bases and J 7 bases, with 18 bases left between them.

In nucleotides, the CDR3 is TGTGCCAGCAGCGGAGGGACAGTCGGGTACACCTTC. Amino acids: CASSGGTVGYTF. The chain uses TRBV6-1 and TRBJ1-2; 7 nucleotides align to TRBD1. Germline V CDR1 and CDR2: MNHNS, SASEGT. CDR3 length: 12 amino acids. J gave up 11 bases and V 6 bases, and 9 bases lay outside the gene matches.

The chain links TRBV20-1 to TRBJ2-5; TRBD2 matches at 8 bases. Germline V CDR1 and CDR2: DFQATT, SNEGSKA (reference sequence). The CDR3 length is 13 residues. With 5 bases clipped from V and 2 bases from J, the junction kept 4 bases outside the gene matches. The CDR3 protein is CSALTSAQETQYF. CDR3 bases: TGCAGTGCTTTGACTAGCGCACAAGAGACCCAGTACTTC.

The chain's CDR3 is CASRTSGSRTQYF. CDR3 nucleotide sequence: TGTGCCAGCAGGACTAGCGGGAGCCGGACCCAGTACTTC. The chain carries TRBV28 and TRBJ2-5, with TRBD2 matching over 12 bases. The V segment lost 6 bases and the J segment 7 bases; nucleotides outside the gene matches: 3. The CDR3 extends over 13 amino acids. Germline V lookup: CDR1 MDHEN, CDR2 SYDVKM.

This rearrangement joins TRBV6-1 to TRBJ2-3; D is unresolved. The CDR3 has 13 amino acids. Trimming removed 10 bases from V and 0 bases from J, with 11 bases in between. CDR1 MNHNS and CDR2 SASEGT come from the germline V gene. For the CDR3, the DNA is TGTGCCACCCAGGAGACGAGCACAGATACGCAGTATTTT. It yields the protein CATQETSTDTQYF.

This clonotype has a handful of counts. The genes are TRBV6-5 and TRBJ1-1, with no clear D. The CDR3 runs to 14 residues. Germline CDR1 reads MNHEY; CDR2 reads SVGAGI. V dropped 2 bases and J dropped 3 bases, with 10 bases sitting between them. Written as DNA, the CDR3 is TGTGCCAGCAGTTACGATAGAAGGGACACTGAAGCTTTCTTT. Translated, it gives CASSYDRRDTEAFF.

The chain joins TRBV2 to TRBJ2-7; 10 positions agree with TRBD1. CDR1 SNHLY and CDR2 FYNNEI come from the germline V gene. This CDR3 is built from 10 residues. Trimming at V came to 8 bases and at J to 12 bases, leaving 4 bases not matched to a gene. The CDR3 coding sequence is TGTGCCAGCGGACAGGGGGTCCCGTACTTC. Translating gives CASGQGVPYF.

This clonotype was detected a few times. The CDR3 is CASSLEGGTPYEQYF. The CDR3 DNA reads as TGTGCCAGCAGCTTAGAAGGCGGGACCCCCTACGAGCAGTACTTC. V usage is TRBV11-2 and J usage is TRBJ2-7; weak D call: TRBD2 (6 bases). CDR1 is SGHAT, CDR2 FQNNGV, per germline. V was shortened by 0 bases and J by 2 bases, with 11 bases between the two germline ends. This CDR3 has 15 amino acids.

This chain links TRBV5-4 with TRBJ1-1; D gene uncertain. The ends were cut back, 1 base at V and 3 bases at J, with 13 bases in the middle. Germline V gene data show CDR1 as SGHNT and CDR2 as YYREEE (reference sequence). The length of the CDR3 is 15 residues. CDR3 nucleotides: TGTGCCAGCAGCTTGCGGCAGGCGGCACACACTGAAGCTTTCTTT. Protein product: CASSLRQAAHTEAFF.

This clonotype has a handful of counts. CDR3 sequence (DNA): TGTGCCAGCTCGCCGGGACAGCCCCAAGAGACCCAGTACTTC. It encodes CASSPGQPQETQYF. This chain joins TRBV18 and TRBJ2-5; 7 nucleotides match TRBD1. With V trimmed by 6 bases and J by 1 base, 5 bases remained unmatched. In germline, CDR1 is KGHSH, CDR2 LQKENI. CDR3 size: 14 residues.

The gene calls are TRBV12-3 or TRBV12-4 and TRBJ2-3; 10 nucleotides line up with TRBD2. This CDR3 spans 17 amino acids. V gave up 4 bases and J gave up 5 bases; unmatched junction bases: 12. The CDR3 region is CASSSLLAGDPVDTQYF. The CDR3 region has the DNA TGTGCCAGCAGTTCCCTTCTAGCGGGAGATCCCGTAGATACGCAGTATTTT.

This clonotype was seen a few times. The V gene is TRBV5-1, the J gene TRBJ2-5; no definite D call. This CDR3 has 13 residues. In germline, CDR1 is SGHRS, CDR2 YFSETQ. Trimming left V 0 bases short and J 4 bases short, with 7 bases between. This CDR3 reads CASSLAIRETQYF. CDR3 nucleotides: TGCGCCAGCAGCTTGGCGATTCGAGAGACCCAGTACTTC. The full variable domain, its missing parts supplied by reference TRBV5-1 and TRBJ2-5, is KAGVTQTPRYLIKTRGQQVTLSCSPISGHRSVSWYQQTPGQGLQFLFEYFSETQRNKGNFPGRFSGRQFSNSRSEMNVSTLELGDSALYLCASSLAIRETQYFGPGTRLLVL.

CDR3 residues: CASSLAGASGTEAFF. CDR3 bases: TGTGCCAGCAGCTTAGCTGGGGCATCAGGCACTGAAGCTTTCTTT. The V call is TRBV7-2, the J call TRBJ1-1, with a weak D call TRBD1 (5 bases). This CDR3 region has 15 residues. The V end lost 0 bases, the J end lost 4 bases, and 12 bases lay between the germline ends. CDR1 and CDR2 (germline): SGHTA, FQGNSA.

As to this clonotype: In this CDR3 the conserved last residue, phenylalanine or tryptophan, is missing, so a read error is likely. The chain uses TRBV12-3 or TRBV12-4 and TRBJ1-1, with D perhaps matching TRBD1 (5 bases). This CDR3 is built from 15 residues. Deletions cut 8 bases from V and 3 bases from J, with 19 bases between. The CDR3 coding sequence is TGTGCCAGCCAGACGACCGGGACTGGTGACACTGAAGCTTTCTTA. Translation: CASQTTGTGDTEAFL.

The V call is TRBV6-5, the J call TRBJ2-2, with 8 positions matching TRBD2. V was pared by 0 bases and J by 6 bases, with 6 bases of the junction left unmatched. This CDR3 comprises 16 residues. Looked up from germline, CDR1 is MNHEY and CDR2 is SVGAGI. The CDR3 protein is CASSYSPGGDPGELFF. CDR3 DNA: TGTGCCAGCAGTTACTCCCCGGGGGGGGATCCCGGGGAGCTGTTTTTT.

Here the CDR3 DNA reads TGTGCCAGCAGACGCGGTGTACTCCCAGGGGCAGATACGCAGTATTTT. It encodes CASRRGVLPGADTQYF. The chain employs TRBV6-1 and TRBJ2-3; the D gene is possibly TRBD1 (6 bases). This CDR3 is built from 16 residues. The V gene lost 6 bases and the J gene lost 4 bases, with 20 bases spanning the gap. Germline V gene sequence: CDR1 MNHNS, CDR2 SASEGT.